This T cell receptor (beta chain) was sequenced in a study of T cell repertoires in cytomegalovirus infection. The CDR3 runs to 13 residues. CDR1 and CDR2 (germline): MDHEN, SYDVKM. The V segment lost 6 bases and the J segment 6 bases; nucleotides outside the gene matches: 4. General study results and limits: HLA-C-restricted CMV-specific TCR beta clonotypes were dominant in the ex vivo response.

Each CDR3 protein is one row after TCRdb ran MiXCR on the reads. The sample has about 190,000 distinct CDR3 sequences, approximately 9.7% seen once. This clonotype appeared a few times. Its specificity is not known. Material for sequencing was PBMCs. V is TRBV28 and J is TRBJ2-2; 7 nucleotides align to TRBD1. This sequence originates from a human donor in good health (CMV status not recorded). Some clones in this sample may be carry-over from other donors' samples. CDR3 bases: TGTGCCAGCAGCTACAGGGGAGCCGGGGAGCTGTTTTTT. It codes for CASSYRGAGELFF. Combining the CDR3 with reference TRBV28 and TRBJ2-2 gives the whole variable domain DVKVTQSSRYLVKRTGEKVFLECVQDMDHENMFWYRQDPGLGLRLIYFSYDVKMKEKGDIPEGYSVSREKKERFSLILESASTNQTSMYLCASSYRGAGELFFGEGSRLTVL.